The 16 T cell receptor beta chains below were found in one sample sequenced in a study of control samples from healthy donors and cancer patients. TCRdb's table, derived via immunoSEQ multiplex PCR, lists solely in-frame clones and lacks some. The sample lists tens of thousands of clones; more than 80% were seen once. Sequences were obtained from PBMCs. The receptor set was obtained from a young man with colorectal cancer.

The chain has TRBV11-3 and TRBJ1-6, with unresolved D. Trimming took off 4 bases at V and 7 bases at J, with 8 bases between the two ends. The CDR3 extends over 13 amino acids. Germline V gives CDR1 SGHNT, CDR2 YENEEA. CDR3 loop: CASSSTRNSPLHF. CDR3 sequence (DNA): TGTGCCAGCAGCTCCACACGGAATTCACCCCTCCACTTT.

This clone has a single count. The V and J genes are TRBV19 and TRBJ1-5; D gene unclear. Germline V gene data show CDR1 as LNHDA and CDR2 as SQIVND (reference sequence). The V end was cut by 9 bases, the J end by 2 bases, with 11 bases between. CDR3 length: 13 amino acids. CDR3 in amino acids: CASQLGGNQPQHF. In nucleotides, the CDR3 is TGTGCCAGCCAGCTTGGCGGCAATCAGCCCCAGCATTTT. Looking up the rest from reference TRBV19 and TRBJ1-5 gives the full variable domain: DGGITQSPKYLFRKEGQNVTLSCEQNLNHDAMYWYRQDPGQGLRLIYYSQIVNDFQKGDIAEGYSVSREKKESFPLTVTSAQKNPTAFYLCASQLGGNQPQHFGDGTRLSIL.

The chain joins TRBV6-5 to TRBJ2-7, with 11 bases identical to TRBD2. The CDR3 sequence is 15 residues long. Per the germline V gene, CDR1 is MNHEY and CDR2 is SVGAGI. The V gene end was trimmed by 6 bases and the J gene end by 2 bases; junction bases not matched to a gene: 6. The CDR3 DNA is TGTGCCAGCAGCTCCCTAGCGGGGGGTACCTACGAGCAGTACGTC. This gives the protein CASSSLAGGTYEQYV.

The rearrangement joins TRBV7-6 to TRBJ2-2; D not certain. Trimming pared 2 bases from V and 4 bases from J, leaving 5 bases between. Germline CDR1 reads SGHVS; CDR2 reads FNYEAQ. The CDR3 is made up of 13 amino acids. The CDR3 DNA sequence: TGTGCCAGCAGCTTATGGGCCACCGGGGAGCTGTTTTTT. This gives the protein CASSLWATGELFF.

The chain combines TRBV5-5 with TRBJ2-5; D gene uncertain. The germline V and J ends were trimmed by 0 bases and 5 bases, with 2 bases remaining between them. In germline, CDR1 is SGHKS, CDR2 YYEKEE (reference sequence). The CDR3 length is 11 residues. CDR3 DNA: TGTGCCAGCAGCTTGGCCGAGACCCAGTACTTC. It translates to CASSLAETQYF.

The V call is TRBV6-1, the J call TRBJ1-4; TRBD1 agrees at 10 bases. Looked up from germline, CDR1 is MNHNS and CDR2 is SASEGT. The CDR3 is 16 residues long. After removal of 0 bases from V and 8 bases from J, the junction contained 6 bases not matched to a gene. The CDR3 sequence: CASSEAPGQGREKLFF. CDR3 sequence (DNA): TGTGCCAGCAGTGAAGCGCCGGGACAGGGGAGGGAAAAACTGTTTTTT.

CDR3 in DNA: TGTGCCAGCAGCCAAGACAGACAGGGAGGCGTGGAGACCCAGTACTTC. This gives the protein CASSQDRQGGVETQYF. The rearrangement uses TRBV3-1 (or the pseudogene TRBV3-2) and TRBJ2-5, with a weak D call TRBD1 (7 bases). Trimming shortened V by 0 bases and J by 5 bases, and 16 bases separated the two germline ends. The CDR3 is made up of 16 amino acids. Per the germline V gene, CDR1 is LGHDT and CDR2 is YNNKEL (reference sequence).

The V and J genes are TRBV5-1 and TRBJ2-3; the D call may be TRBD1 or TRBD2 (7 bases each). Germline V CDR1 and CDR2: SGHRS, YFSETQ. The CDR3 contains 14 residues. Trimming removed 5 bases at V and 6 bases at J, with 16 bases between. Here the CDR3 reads CASSVTGEGDTQYF. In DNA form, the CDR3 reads TGCGCCAGCAGTGTTACAGGGGAGGGGGATACGCAGTATTTT.

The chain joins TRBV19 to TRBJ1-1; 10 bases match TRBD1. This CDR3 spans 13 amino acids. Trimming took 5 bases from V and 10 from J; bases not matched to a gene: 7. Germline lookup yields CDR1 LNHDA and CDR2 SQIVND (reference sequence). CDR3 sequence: CASSGQGESGAFF. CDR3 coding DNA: TGTGCCAGTAGTGGACAGGGGGAATCTGGAGCTTTCTTT.

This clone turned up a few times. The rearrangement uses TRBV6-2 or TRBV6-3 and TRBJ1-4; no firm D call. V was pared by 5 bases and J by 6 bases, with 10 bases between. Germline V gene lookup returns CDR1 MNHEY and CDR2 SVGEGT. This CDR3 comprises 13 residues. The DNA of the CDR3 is TGTGCCAGCAGTCGACAATTACATGAAAAACTGTTTTTT. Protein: CASSRQLHEKLFF.

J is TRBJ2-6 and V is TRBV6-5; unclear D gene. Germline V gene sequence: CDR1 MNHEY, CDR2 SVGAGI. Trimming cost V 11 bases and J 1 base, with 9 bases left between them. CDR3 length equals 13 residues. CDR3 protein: CAVNRSGANVLTF. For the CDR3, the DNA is TGTGCCGTAAATAGGTCTGGGGCCAACGTCCTGACTTTC.

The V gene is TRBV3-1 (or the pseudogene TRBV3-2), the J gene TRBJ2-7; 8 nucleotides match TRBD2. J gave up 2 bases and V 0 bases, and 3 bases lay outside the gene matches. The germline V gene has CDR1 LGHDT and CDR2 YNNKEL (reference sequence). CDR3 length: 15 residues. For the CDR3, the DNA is TGTGCCAGCAGCCAAGAAATTAGCGGGACCTACGAGCAGTACTTC. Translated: CASSQEISGTYEQYF.

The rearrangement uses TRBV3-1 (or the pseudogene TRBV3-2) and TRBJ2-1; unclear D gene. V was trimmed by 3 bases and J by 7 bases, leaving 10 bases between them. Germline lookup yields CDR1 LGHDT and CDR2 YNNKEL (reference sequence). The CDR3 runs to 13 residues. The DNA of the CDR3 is TGTGCCAGCAGCCAGCCGGTCGGGAATGAGCAGTTCTTC. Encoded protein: CASSQPVGNEQFF.

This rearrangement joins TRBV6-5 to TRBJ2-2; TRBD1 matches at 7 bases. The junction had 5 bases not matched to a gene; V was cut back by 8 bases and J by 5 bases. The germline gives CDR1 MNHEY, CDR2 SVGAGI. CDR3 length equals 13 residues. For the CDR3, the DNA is TGTGCCAGCCAGGCGACAGGGACCGGGGAGCTGTTTTTT. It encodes CASQATGTGELFF.

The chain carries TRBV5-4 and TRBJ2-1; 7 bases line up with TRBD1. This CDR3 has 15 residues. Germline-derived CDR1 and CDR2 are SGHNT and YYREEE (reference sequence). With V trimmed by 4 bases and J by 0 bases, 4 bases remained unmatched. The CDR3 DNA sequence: TGTGCCAGCAGCCCGACAGGGAACTCCTACAATGAGCAGTTCTTC. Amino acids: CASSPTGNSYNEQFF.

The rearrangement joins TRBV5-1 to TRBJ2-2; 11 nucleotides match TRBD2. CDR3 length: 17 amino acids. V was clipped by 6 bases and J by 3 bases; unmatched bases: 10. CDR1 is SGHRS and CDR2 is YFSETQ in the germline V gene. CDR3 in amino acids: CASTPRTSGYYTGELFF. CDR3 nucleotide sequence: TGCGCCAGCACCCCCCGGACTAGCGGGTATTACACCGGGGAGCTGTTTTTT.